The 10 T cell receptor beta chains presented below share a single source sample, sequenced in a study of blood T cells in healthy people across ages. A J-beta primer mix and a sample-barcoded 5' primer were used in a second PCR of about 7 to 12 cycles. TCRdb used MiXCR to reprocess the 5' RACE reads, holding one entry per CDR3 protein. The data contain about 1.6 million distinct CDR3 sequences, about 35% of them singletons. Sequenced sample: blood. The receptors stem from a woman aged 25 to 39 in good health.

This clonotype has more than one count but fewer than ten. The V gene is TRBV30, the J gene TRBJ1-2; D gene ambiguous. Trimming pared 1 base from V and 8 bases from J, leaving 20 bases between. CDR1 GTSNPN and CDR2 SVGIG come from the germline V gene (reference sequence). This CDR3 is 15 amino acids long. The CDR3 nucleotides are TGTGCCTGGAGTGCATCTGGGGTGGCAGAGCAGGGCTACACCTTC. It specifies CAWSASGVAEQGYTF. The variable domain in full, completed from reference TRBV30 and TRBJ1-2, reads SQTIHQWPATLVQPVGSPLSLECTVEGTSNPNLYWYRQAAGRGLQLLFYSVGIGQISSEVPQNLSASRPQDRQFILSSKKLLLSDSGFYLCAWSASGVAEQGYTFGSGTRLTVV.

This clonotype was seen more than once but under ten times. The J gene is TRBJ2-1, the V gene TRBV11-2; D is perhaps TRBD1 or TRBD2 (6 bases each). The CDR3 has 17 amino acids. Trimming cost V 0 bases and J 2 bases, with 14 bases left between them. The germline V gene has CDR1 SGHAT and CDR2 FQNNGV. CDR3 amino acids: CASSLEGGPLAYNEQFF. CDR3 sequence (DNA): TGTGCCAGCAGCTTAGAGGGGGGCCCTTTGGCCTACAATGAGCAGTTCTTC. Supplemented by reference TRBV11-2 and TRBJ2-1, the full variable domain reads EAGVAQSPRYKIIEKRQSVAFWCNPISGHATLYWYQQILGQGPKLLIQFQNNGVVDDSQLPKDRFSAERLKGVDSTLKIQPAKLEDSAVYLCASSLEGGPLAYNEQFFGPGTRLTVL.

This chain uses TRBV20-1 with TRBJ1-5; D remains ambiguous. The germline V gene has CDR1 DFQATT and CDR2 SNEGSKA (reference sequence). Trimming took 6 bases from V and 8 from J, leaving 20 bases between them. The CDR3 covers 14 residues. The CDR3: CSAAESTSIKPQHF. The DNA for the CDR3 is TGCAGTGCAGCTGAATCGACAAGTATCAAGCCCCAGCATTTT.

The chain carries TRBV7-9 and TRBJ2-3; D may be TRBD1 (5 bases). V dropped 1 base and J dropped 4 bases, with 12 bases sitting between them. The CDR3 has 15 amino acids. Germline assignment: CDR1 SEHNR and CDR2 FQNEAQ (reference sequence). The CDR3 bases are TGTGCCAGCAGCTTAGTAGGGGCGGCATCAGATACGCAGTATTTT. This sequence encodes CASSLVGAASDTQYF.

This clonotype appeared a few times. V and J are TRBV3-1 and TRBJ2-6; maybe TRBD2 (5 bases). The CDR3 sequence is 18 residues long. Germline CDR1 reads LGHDT; CDR2 reads YNNKEL (reference sequence). Between the trimmed V and J ends, which lost 0 bases and 0 bases, there was a span of 12 bases. The CDR3 nucleotides are TGTGCCAGCAGCCAAGAACCGGGAATACACTCTGGGGCCAACGTCCTGACTTTC. Translated: CASSQEPGIHSGANVLTF. The whole variable domain, filled in from reference TRBV3-1 and TRBJ2-6, reads DTAVSQTPKYLVTQMGNDKSIKCEQNLGHDTMYWYKQDSKKFLKIMFSYNNKELIINETVPNRFSPKSPDKAHLNLHINSLELGDSAVYFCASSQEPGIHSGANVLTFGAGSRLTVL.

V and J are TRBV20-1 and TRBJ2-7; 11 positions match TRBD2. V lost 6 bases, J lost 1 base, and 8 bases stayed unmatched. This CDR3 is 15 amino acids long. In germline, CDR1 is DFQATT, CDR2 SNEGSKA (reference sequence). The CDR3 region has the DNA TGCAGTGCGAAGCCGGGACTAGCGGCTTCCTACGAGCAGTACTTC. Its protein product is CSAKPGLAASYEQYF.

Of note for this clonotype: A single base separates this from a much larger clone, so it may be a read error. The chain carries TRBV4-1 and TRBJ1-1; D gene ambiguous. With 1 base removed from V and 7 bases from J, the gap between germline ends came to 19 bases. This CDR3 has 16 amino acids. Germline V CDR1 and CDR2: MGHRA, YSYEKL. The CDR3 loop reads CASSQVGEQWNDEAFF. Here the CDR3 DNA reads TGCGCCAGCAGCCAAGTAGGTGAACAGTGGAACGATGAAGCTTTCTTT.

The J gene is TRBJ2-7, the V gene TRBV9; 11 bases fit TRBD2. In germline, CDR1 is SGDLS, CDR2 YYNGEE. V was pared by 0 bases and J by 2 bases, with 10 bases of the junction left unmatched. The CDR3 extends over 18 amino acids. In nucleotides, the CDR3 is TGTGCCAGCAGCGTAGAGCTAGCGGGAGGTCCGACTCCCTACGAGCAGTACTTC. It is translated as CASSVELAGGPTPYEQYF.

This clonotype was picked up a small number of times. The gene calls are TRBV7-9 and TRBJ2-7; 7 nucleotides align to TRBD2. Germline V gene sequence: CDR1 SEHNR, CDR2 FQNEAQ (reference sequence). Trimming at V came to 5 bases and at J to 0 bases, leaving 7 bases not matched to a gene. CDR3 length equals 15 residues. The CDR3 bases are TGTGCCAGCAGCCCCAAGACTAGCCTCTCCTACGAGCAGTACTTC. Translated: CASSPKTSLSYEQYF.

This clonotype was picked up many times. The V and J genes are TRBV4-2 and TRBJ2-1, with 8 bases identical to TRBD2. The CDR3 is made up of 17 amino acids. The germline gives CDR1 LGHNA, CDR2 YNFKEQ. Trimming cost V 0 bases and J 0 bases; bases outside gene matches: 4. CDR3 residues: CASSQEPSGSSYNEQFF. In nucleotides, the CDR3 is TGTGCCAGCAGCCAAGAGCCGAGCGGGAGCTCCTACAATGAGCAGTTCTTC.